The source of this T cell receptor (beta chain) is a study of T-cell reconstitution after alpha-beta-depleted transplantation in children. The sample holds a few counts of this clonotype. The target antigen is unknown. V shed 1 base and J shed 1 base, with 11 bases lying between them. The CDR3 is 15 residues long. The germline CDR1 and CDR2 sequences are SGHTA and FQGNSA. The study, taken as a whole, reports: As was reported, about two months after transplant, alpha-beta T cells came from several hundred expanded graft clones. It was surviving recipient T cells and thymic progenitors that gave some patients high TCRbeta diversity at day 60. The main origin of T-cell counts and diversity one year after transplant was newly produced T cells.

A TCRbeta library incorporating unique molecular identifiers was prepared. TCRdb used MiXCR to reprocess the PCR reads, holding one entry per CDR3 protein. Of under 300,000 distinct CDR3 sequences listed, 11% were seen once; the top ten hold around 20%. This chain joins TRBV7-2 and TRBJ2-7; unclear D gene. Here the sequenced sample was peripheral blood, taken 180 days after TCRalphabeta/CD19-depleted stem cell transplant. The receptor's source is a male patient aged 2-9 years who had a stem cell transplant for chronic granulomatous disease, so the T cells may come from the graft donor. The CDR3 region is CASSLVPDPSYEQYF. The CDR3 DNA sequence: TGTGCCAGCAGCTTAGTTCCGGACCCGTCCTACGAGCAGTACTTC.